This passage covers 15 T cell receptor beta chains from one sample sequenced in a study of T cells in Graves' hyperthyroidism and ophthalmopathy. Authors of the study amplified TCR beta CDR3 regions from RNA transcripts. The TCR CDR3 first-round RT-PCR relied on the HTBI primer set. TCRdb reprocessed the multiplex PCR reads via MiXCR and lists one record per CDR3 protein. The sample shows 500,000 or so distinct CDR3 sequences, 15% to 20% of them seen only once. Input material: blood. These receptor sequences come from a woman younger than 45 with Graves' ophthalmopathy.

The rearrangement links TRBV29-1 to TRBJ2-1; 8 bases align to TRBD2. The trim removed 6 bases at V and 4 bases at J, leaving 8 bases unmatched. CDR3 length: 14 amino acids. The germline V gene encodes CDR1 SQVTM and CDR2 ANQGSEA. For the CDR3, the DNA is TGCAGCGTCGAACTAGCGGCGATTTACAATGAGCAGTTCTTC. Residues: CSVELAAIYNEQFF.

This chain's CDR3 is CASSIRGIMNTEAFF. The CDR3 region has the DNA TGTGCCAGCAGCATCAGGGGGATAATGAACACTGAAGCTTTCTTT. The chain is built from TRBV7-8 and TRBJ1-1, with 7 bases identical to TRBD1. The length of the CDR3 is 15 residues. The V and J ends lost 5 bases and 0 bases, in that order; junction bases with no gene match: 6. CDR1 is SGHVS, CDR2 FQNEAQ, per germline.

This chain joins TRBV4-3 and TRBJ1-1; 8 positions agree with TRBD1. The germline gives CDR1 LGHNA, CDR2 YSLEER. The V and J ends lost 0 bases and 4 bases, in that order; junction bases with no gene match: 13. The CDR3 has 18 amino acids. The CDR3 bases are TGCGCCAGCAGCCAAGATGAGATATTCGGACAGGGAAGCACTGAAGCTTTCTTT. Its protein is CASSQDEIFGQGSTEAFF.

This sequence joins TRBV19 and TRBJ2-2; D is unresolved. Trimming pared 9 bases from V and 1 base from J, leaving 18 bases between. The CDR3 spans 16 residues. Per the germline V gene, CDR1 is LNHDA and CDR2 is SQIVND (reference sequence). The CDR3, as DNA: TGTGCCAGCGCCGTCGAGGTCGGAGTGAACACCGGGGAGCTGTTTTTT. It encodes CASAVEVGVNTGELFF.

This clonotype has a count of ten or more. J is TRBJ1-6 and V is TRBV28; TRBD1 matches 7 bases. V shed 3 bases and J 8 bases; nucleotides not matched to a gene: 10. The CDR3 has 16 amino acids. Germline CDR1 is MDHEN and CDR2 is SYDVKM. CDR3 DNA sequence: TGTGCCAGCAGTTTGTTAGGGGGCGCAAAATATTCACCCCTCCACTTT. Translation: CASSLLGGAKYSPLHF.

This clonotype was seen repeatedly, ten times or more. The chain couples TRBV18 to TRBJ2-4, with TRBD2 as a possible D gene (6 bases). V lost 3 bases, J lost 7 bases, and 13 bases lay in between. The CDR3 totals 14 residues. Per germline, CDR1 KGHSH and CDR2 LQKENI. CDR3 amino acids: CASSPDQGGNIQYF. In nucleotides, the CDR3 is TGTGCCAGCTCACCGGACCAAGGAGGGAACATTCAGTACTTC.

This clonotype occurred many times. The chain links TRBV28 to TRBJ2-7; 7 bases line up with TRBD1. Losses at the gene ends were 6 bases for V and 6 bases for J; bases not matched to a gene: 8. Germline V gives CDR1 MDHEN, CDR2 SYDVKM. The CDR3 extends over 13 amino acids. This CDR3 reads CASRTRDRAEQYF. The DNA for the CDR3 is TGTGCCAGCAGGACCAGAGACAGGGCCGAGCAGTACTTC.

This clonotype came up many times. The chain combines TRBV12-5 with TRBJ2-5, with D tentatively TRBD1 (6 bases). The CDR3 extends over 14 amino acids. With 9 bases removed from V and 5 bases from J, the gap between germline ends came to 19 bases. CDR1 is LGHNT and CDR2 is FRNRAP in the germline V gene. CDR3 amino acids: CASRPTGLGETQYF. The CDR3 coding sequence is TGTGCTAGCCGCCCTACAGGGCTGGGGGAGACCCAGTACTTC.

The rearrangement uses TRBV6-2 or TRBV6-3 and TRBJ2-7; D call uncertain. V lost 0 bases and J lost 7, with 13 bases in between. CDR1 and CDR2 (germline): MNHEY, SVGEGT. The CDR3 runs to 14 residues. The CDR3 region has the DNA TGTGCCAGCAGTTACTCTAGTCCGGTGGGGGAGCAGTACTTC. It codes for CASSYSSPVGEQYF.

This chain links TRBV6-1 with TRBJ2-1; TRBD2 matches 10 bases. J lost 8 bases, V lost 1 base, and 14 bases had no gene match. The CDR3 contains 18 residues. Germline assignment: CDR1 MNHNS and CDR2 SASEGT. The CDR3 reads CASSEEGILAGAGDEQFF. In DNA form, the CDR3 reads TGTGCCAGCAGTGAAGAGGGAATCCTAGCGGGAGCCGGCGATGAGCAGTTCTTC.

J is TRBJ2-5 and V is TRBV20-1; no clear D gene. The CDR3 spans 11 residues. V was trimmed by 4 bases and J by 5 bases, leaving 8 bases between them. The germline CDR1 and CDR2 sequences are DFQATT and SNEGSKA (reference sequence). The CDR3 coding sequence is TGCAGTGCTAACCATCTGGAGACCCAGTACTTC. Amino acids: CSANHLETQYF.

The rearrangement uses TRBV7-2 and TRBJ1-5; D remains ambiguous. Trimming took 0 bases from V and 1 from J, leaving 10 bases between them. This CDR3 region has 16 residues. Germline V CDR1 and CDR2: SGHTA, FQGNSA. CDR3 DNA: TGTGCCAGCAGCTTAGCACCCGGAAAGAGCAATCAGCCCCAGCATTTT. It codes for CASSLAPGKSNQPQHF.

This chain connects TRBV7-3 to TRBJ2-2, with D hard to call. Looked up from germline, CDR1 is SGHTA and CDR2 is FQGTGA. Trimming took 1 base from V and 6 from J, leaving 6 bases between them. CDR3 length: 13 amino acids. In DNA form, the CDR3 reads TGTGCCAGCAGCTTAATCCGGCCCGGGGAGCTGTTTTTT. It translates to CASSLIRPGELFF.

At least ten counts were recorded for this clonotype. The V gene is TRBV6-1, the J gene TRBJ2-1; possibly TRBD1 or TRBD2 for D (5 bases each). The CDR3 spans 20 residues. Germline V lookup: CDR1 MNHNS, CDR2 SASEGT. V lost 6 bases, J lost 0 bases, and 27 bases lay in between. The CDR3 DNA follows: TGTGCCAGCAGCCGGGGACCTCCCGGGGCGATGAGGAGCTCCTACAATGAGCAGTTCTTC. Protein sequence: CASSRGPPGAMRSSYNEQFF.

This clonotype was picked up a small number of times. Relative to the germline gene, one junction end is altered; a read error may explain this. The chain has TRBV12-3 or TRBV12-4 and TRBJ2-2, with a tentative D call TRBD2 (6 bases). The CDR3 runs 14 residues. CDR3 region: CAGSLIQEGGELFF. DNA for the CDR3: TGTGCCGGCAGTTTAATACAGGAGGGCGGGGAGCTGTTTTTT.